The clone carrying this T cell receptor (beta chain) appeared a few times. Reverse transcription of all isolated RNA meant that expressed TCRB transcripts were sequenced. Sequencing used immunoSEQ multiplex PCR; TCRdb keeps in-frame clones, though not all of them. The data hold about 140,000 clones, with roughly 9.3% observed a single time. V shed 0 bases and J 4 bases; nucleotides not matched to a gene: 20. The CDR3 length is 21 residues. The germline V gene encodes CDR1 LGHNA and CDR2 YNFKEQ. The data originate from a study of beta chain features in type 1 diabetes. Sequencing was carried out using central memory CD4+ T cells from blood. The chain links TRBV4-2 to TRBJ1-3; 8 positions match TRBD1. This receptor was taken from a middle-aged woman in good health. CDR3: CASSQELGARGRLSSGNTIYF. CDR3 sequence (DNA): TGTGCCAGCAGCCAAGAGCTAGGAGCCAGGGGGCGTCTATCATCAGGAAACACCATATATTTT.